This is a list of T cell receptor beta chains from one sample in a study of graft-versus-host responses after intestinal transplantation. These receptors have no known antigen. The repertoire was sequenced with immunoSEQ multiplex PCR; TCRdb's copy has only in-frame clones and lacks some. Of around 71,000 clones listed, about 94% are singletons. The sequenced sample was unstimulated CD8+ T cells sorted from spleen or lymph node cells, obtained before intestinal transplant. The source of these receptors is a human donor who received an intestinal transplant. The CDR3 runs from the conserved cysteine through the conserved F or W. The order of the fields is D gene, clone size, J gene, V gene, CDR3 DNA, CDR3 protein. D genes are given only for firm matches. Only some rows state a clone size, as once, few, many or a class for expanded clones.

d_gene: .; abundance: .; j_gene: TRBJ2-1; v_gene: TRBV2; CDR3nt: TGTGCCACCCCAGGGCAAACCTACAATGAGCAGTTCTTC; CDR3aa: CATPGQTYNEQFF
d_gene: .; abundance: .; j_gene: TRBJ2-7; v_gene: TRBV27; CDR3nt: TGTGCCAGCGGACTTCCAGGAGTTGACGCCTACGAGCAGTACTTC; CDR3aa: CASGLPGVDAYEQYF
d_gene: TRBD2; abundance: once; j_gene: TRBJ2-7; v_gene: TRBV5-8; CDR3nt: TGTGCCAGCAGACCAAGCGGGACCCCCCTGGACGAGCAGTACTTC; CDR3aa: CASRPSGTPLDEQYF
d_gene: .; abundance: .; j_gene: TRBJ2-7; v_gene: TRBV5-1; CDR3nt: TGCGCCAGCAGCTTCATCATTCGGACAGCCCACGAGCAGTACTTC; CDR3aa: CASSFIIRTAHEQYF
d_gene: .; abundance: .; j_gene: TRBJ2-6; v_gene: TRBV21-1; CDR3nt: TGTGCCAGCAGCAAAGGAGGGACAGGGTTCTCTGGGGCCAACGTCCTGACTTTC; CDR3aa: CASSKGGTGFSGANVLTF
d_gene: TRBD2; abundance: .; j_gene: TRBJ2-7; v_gene: TRBV11-2; CDR3nt: TGTGCCAGCAGCCCGGGACTAGCGGAGAGGGTGCAGTACTTC; CDR3aa: CASSPGLAERVQYF
d_gene: .; abundance: .; j_gene: TRBJ2-1; v_gene: TRBV11-2; CDR3nt: TGTGCCAGCAGCTTAACCCATGAGCAGTTCTTC; CDR3aa: CASSLTHEQFF
d_gene: .; abundance: .; j_gene: TRBJ2-5; v_gene: TRBV2; CDR3nt: TGTGCCAGCAGTGAAAGGGTACACAGGCGAGAGACCCAGTACTTC; CDR3aa: CASSERVHRRETQYF
d_gene: .; abundance: few; j_gene: TRBJ2-7; v_gene: TRBV5-5; CDR3nt: TGTGCCAGCAGCTTGTCCGGGACACTCTACGAGCAGTACTTC; CDR3aa: CASSLSGTLYEQYF
d_gene: .; abundance: .; j_gene: TRBJ1-2; v_gene: TRBV11-1; CDR3nt: TGTGCCAGCTCCCAGGTGTTTTCGGCTAACTATGGCTACACCTTC; CDR3aa: CASSQVFSANYGYTF
d_gene: .; abundance: .; j_gene: TRBJ2-1; v_gene: TRBV4-1; CDR3nt: TGCGCCAGCAGCCAAGATGAGGTAGCGAACAATGAGCAGTTCTTC; CDR3aa: CASSQDEVANNEQFF
d_gene: TRBD1; abundance: .; j_gene: TRBJ1-6; v_gene: TRBV10-2; CDR3nt: TGCGCCAGCAGTGAAGGACAGGGATCACCCCTCCACTTT; CDR3aa: CASSEGQGSPLHF
d_gene: TRBD2; abundance: .; j_gene: TRBJ2-5; v_gene: TRBV5-5; CDR3nt: TGTGCCAGCAGCACGCAGCGGGAGGATAGGCAAGAGACCCAGTACTTC; CDR3aa: CASSTQREDRQETQYF
d_gene: .; abundance: .; j_gene: TRBJ2-3; v_gene: TRBV6-1; CDR3nt: TGTGCCACCCCTTCGGGGATCACAGATACGCAGTATTTT; CDR3aa: CATPSGITDTQYF
d_gene: .; abundance: .; j_gene: TRBJ2-2; v_gene: TRBV6-5; CDR3nt: TGTGCCAGCGCTGTTAGCGGGAACACCGGGGAGCTGTTTTTT; CDR3aa: CASAVSGNTGELFF
d_gene: TRBD1; abundance: .; j_gene: TRBJ1-1; v_gene: TRBV6-6; CDR3nt: TGTGCCAGCAGTTACGGGACAGGGCGTGGGACTGAAGCTTTCTTT; CDR3aa: CASSYGTGRGTEAFF
d_gene: .; abundance: .; j_gene: TRBJ1-3; v_gene: TRBV15; CDR3nt: TGTGCCACCAGCAATCCAGGGGACCCCTACTCTGGAAACACCATATATTTT; CDR3aa: CATSNPGDPYSGNTIYF
d_gene: TRBD1; abundance: .; j_gene: TRBJ2-1; v_gene: TRBV7-8; CDR3nt: TGTGCCAGCAGCCCACCCGGGACAGGGTCCAATGAGCAGTTCTTC; CDR3aa: CASSPPGTGSNEQFF
d_gene: .; abundance: .; j_gene: TRBJ1-2; v_gene: TRBV30; CDR3nt: TGTGCCTGGAGCCTCCCCTATTCCGGGACCTTCTATGGCTACACCTTC; CDR3aa: CAWSLPYSGTFYGYTF
d_gene: TRBD1; abundance: .; j_gene: TRBJ1-1; v_gene: TRBV4-1; CDR3nt: TGCGCCAGCAGCCAAGACCTCCAGACAGGGCGAACTGAAGCTTTCTTT; CDR3aa: CASSQDLQTGRTEAFF
d_gene: .; abundance: .; j_gene: TRBJ1-4; v_gene: TRBV4-1; CDR3nt: TGCGCCAGCAGCCATCTAATGAATGAAAAACTGTTTTTT; CDR3aa: CASSHLMNEKLFF
d_gene: TRBD1; abundance: .; j_gene: TRBJ2-5; v_gene: TRBV6-5; CDR3nt: TGTGCCAGCAGTCCGAGACAGGGTCCGGGGGAGACCCAGTACTTC; CDR3aa: CASSPRQGPGETQYF
d_gene: .; abundance: .; j_gene: TRBJ2-3; v_gene: TRBV27; CDR3nt: TGTGCCAGCAGTCTTTTTGGAGGGAGCACAGATACGCAGTATTTT; CDR3aa: CASSLFGGSTDTQYF
d_gene: .; abundance: .; j_gene: TRBJ1-1; v_gene: TRBV6-1; CDR3nt: TGTGCCAGCAGTGACGGGACGCACGCGGCTTTCTTT; CDR3aa: CASSDGTHAAFF
d_gene: TRBD2; abundance: .; j_gene: TRBJ2-1; v_gene: TRBV6-4; CDR3nt: TGTGCCAGCAGTCGGGACTACGACAATGAGCAGTTCTTC; CDR3aa: CASSRDYDNEQFF
d_gene: .; abundance: .; j_gene: TRBJ2-7; v_gene: TRBV28; CDR3nt: TGTGCCAGCAGTTTGTCCGGGACCTACGAGCAGTACTTC; CDR3aa: CASSLSGTYEQYF
d_gene: TRBD1; abundance: .; j_gene: TRBJ2-1; v_gene: TRBV6-1; CDR3nt: TGTGCCAGCAGTTTGGGACAGGGGGCGGACAATGAGCAGTTCTTC; CDR3aa: CASSLGQGADNEQFF
d_gene: TRBD1; abundance: .; j_gene: TRBJ2-5; v_gene: TRBV2; CDR3nt: TGTGCCAGCAGTGAGGGACAGGGGTTTCAAGAGACCCAGTACTTC; CDR3aa: CASSEGQGFQETQYF
d_gene: .; abundance: once; j_gene: TRBJ2-3; v_gene: TRBV18; CDR3nt: TGTGCCAGCTCACCACTTCCCGGGGGTACGCAGTATTTT; CDR3aa: CASSPLPGGTQYF